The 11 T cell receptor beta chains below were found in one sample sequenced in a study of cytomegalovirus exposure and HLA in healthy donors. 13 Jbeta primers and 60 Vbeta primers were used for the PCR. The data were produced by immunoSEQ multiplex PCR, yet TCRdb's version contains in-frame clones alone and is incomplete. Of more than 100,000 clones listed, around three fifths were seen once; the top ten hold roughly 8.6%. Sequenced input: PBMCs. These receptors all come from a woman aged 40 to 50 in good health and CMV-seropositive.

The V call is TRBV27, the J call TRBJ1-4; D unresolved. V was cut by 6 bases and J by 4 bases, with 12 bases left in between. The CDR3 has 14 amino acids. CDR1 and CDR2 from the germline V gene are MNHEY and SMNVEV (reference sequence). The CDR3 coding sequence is TGTGCCAGCAGCCCCCTAGGCAGTAATGAAAAACTGTTTTTT. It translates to CASSPLGSNEKLFF.

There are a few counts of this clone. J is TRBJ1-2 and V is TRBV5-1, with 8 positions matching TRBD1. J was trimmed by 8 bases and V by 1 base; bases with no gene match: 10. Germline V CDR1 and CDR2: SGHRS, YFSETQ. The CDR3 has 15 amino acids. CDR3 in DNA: TGCGCCAGCAGCTTGATAGGACAGGGCCTTGGGGGCTACACCTTC. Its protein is CASSLIGQGLGGYTF.

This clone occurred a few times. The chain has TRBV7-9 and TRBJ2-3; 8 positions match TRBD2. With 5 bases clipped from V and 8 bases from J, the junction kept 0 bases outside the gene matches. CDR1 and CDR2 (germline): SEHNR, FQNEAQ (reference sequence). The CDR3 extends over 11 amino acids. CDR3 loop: CASSRGGTQYF. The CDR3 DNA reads TGTGCCAGCAGCCGGGGGGGTACGCAGTATTTT. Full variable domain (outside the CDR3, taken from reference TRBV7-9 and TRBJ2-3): DTGVSQNPRHKITKRGQNVTFRCDPISEHNRLYWYRQTLGQGPEFLTYFQNEAQLEKSRLLSDRFSAERPKGSFSTLEIQRTEQGDSAMYLCASSRGGTQYFGPGTRLTVL.

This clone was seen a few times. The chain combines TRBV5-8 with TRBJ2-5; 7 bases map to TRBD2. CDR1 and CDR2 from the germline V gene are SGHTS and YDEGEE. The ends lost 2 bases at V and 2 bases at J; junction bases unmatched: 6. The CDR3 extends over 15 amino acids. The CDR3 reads CASSFGTGGQETQYF. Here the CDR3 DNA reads TGTGCCAGCAGCTTCGGAACGGGAGGACAAGAGACCCAGTACTTC.

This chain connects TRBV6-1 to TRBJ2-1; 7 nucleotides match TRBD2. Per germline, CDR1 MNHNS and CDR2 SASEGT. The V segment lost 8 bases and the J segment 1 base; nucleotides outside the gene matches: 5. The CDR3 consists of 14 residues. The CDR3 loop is CASLPAGSYNEQFF. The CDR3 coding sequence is TGTGCCAGCCTGCCAGCGGGGTCCTACAATGAGCAGTTCTTC.

The CDR3 loop is CASSPELLNQFF. Here the CDR3 DNA reads TGTGCCAGCTCACCTGAACTGCTCAACCAGTTCTTC. The chain links TRBV18 to TRBJ2-1; no reliable D call. Trimming left V 3 bases short and J 13 bases short, with 13 bases between. The CDR3 is made up of 12 amino acids. CDR1 and CDR2 (germline): KGHSH, LQKENI.

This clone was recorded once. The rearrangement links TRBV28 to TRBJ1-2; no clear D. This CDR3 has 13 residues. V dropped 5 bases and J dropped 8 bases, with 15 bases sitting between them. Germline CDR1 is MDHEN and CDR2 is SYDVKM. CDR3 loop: CASSDYSGSGYTF. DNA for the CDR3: TGTGCCAGCAGTGACTACAGCGGTAGCGGCTACACCTTC.

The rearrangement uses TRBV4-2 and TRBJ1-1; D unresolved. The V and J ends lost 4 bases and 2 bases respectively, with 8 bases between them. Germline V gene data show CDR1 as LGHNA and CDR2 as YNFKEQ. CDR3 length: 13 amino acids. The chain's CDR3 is CASSLQSNTEAFF. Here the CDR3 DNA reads TGTGCCAGCAGCCTACAGAGTAACACTGAAGCTTTCTTT.

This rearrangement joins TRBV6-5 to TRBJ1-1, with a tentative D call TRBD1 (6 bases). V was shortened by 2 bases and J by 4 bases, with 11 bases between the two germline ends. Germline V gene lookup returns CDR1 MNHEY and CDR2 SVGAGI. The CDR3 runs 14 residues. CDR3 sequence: CASSYRGARTEAFF. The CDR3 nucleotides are TGTGCCAGCAGTTACCGGGGGGCGCGCACTGAAGCTTTCTTT.

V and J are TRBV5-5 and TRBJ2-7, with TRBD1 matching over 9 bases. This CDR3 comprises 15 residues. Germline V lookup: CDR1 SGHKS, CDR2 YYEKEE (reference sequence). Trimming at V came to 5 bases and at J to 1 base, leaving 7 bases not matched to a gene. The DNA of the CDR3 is TGTGCCAGCAGTGAGACAGGGGGGAGATCCTACGAGCAGTACTTC. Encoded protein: CASSETGGRSYEQYF.

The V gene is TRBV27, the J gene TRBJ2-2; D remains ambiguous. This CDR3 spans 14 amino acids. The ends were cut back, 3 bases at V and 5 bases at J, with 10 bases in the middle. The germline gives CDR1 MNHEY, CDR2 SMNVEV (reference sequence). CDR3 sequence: CASSLQVGTGELFF. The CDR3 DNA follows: TGTGCCAGCAGTTTGCAGGTTGGAACCGGGGAGCTGTTTTTT.